This T cell receptor (beta chain) comes out of a study of CD8 T cells in ankylosing spondylitis. Study results and caveats: Roughly 8 highly homologous variants made up a TCR beta motif, and this motif appeared characteristic of ankylosing spondylitis blood.

TCRdb recomputed calls from the 5' RACE reads with MiXCR, one row per CDR3 protein. This repertoire shows 100,000 to 150,000 distinct CDR3 sequences, over 6.5% found once; its top ten account for less than 15%. This clonotype has a count of ten or more. What it binds is unknown. CDR3 length equals 11 residues. Germline CDR1 and CDR2: SEHNR and FQNEAQ (reference sequence). Trimming stripped 2 bases from V and 6 bases from J, with 5 bases between. The rearrangement links TRBV7-9 to TRBJ2-7, with D uncertain. The sample consisted of blood, either unsorted or a sorted T cell fraction (not recorded which). The TCR sequence derives from a male donor with ankylosing spondylitis or in good health (not recorded which). The CDR3 region is CASSLNSEQYF. The CDR3 region has the DNA TGTGCCAGCAGCTTAAACAGCGAGCAGTACTTC.